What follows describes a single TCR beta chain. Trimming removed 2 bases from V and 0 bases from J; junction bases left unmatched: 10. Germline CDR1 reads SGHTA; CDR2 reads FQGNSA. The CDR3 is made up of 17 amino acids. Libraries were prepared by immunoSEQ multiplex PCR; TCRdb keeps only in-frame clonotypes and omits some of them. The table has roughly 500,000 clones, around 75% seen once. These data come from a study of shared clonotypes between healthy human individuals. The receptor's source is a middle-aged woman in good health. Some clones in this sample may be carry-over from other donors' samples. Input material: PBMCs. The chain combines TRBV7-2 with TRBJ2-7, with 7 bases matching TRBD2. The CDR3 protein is CASSLIWDYTSSYEQYF. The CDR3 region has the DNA TGTGCCAGCAGCTTAATATGGGACTATACAAGCTCCTACGAGCAGTACTTC.